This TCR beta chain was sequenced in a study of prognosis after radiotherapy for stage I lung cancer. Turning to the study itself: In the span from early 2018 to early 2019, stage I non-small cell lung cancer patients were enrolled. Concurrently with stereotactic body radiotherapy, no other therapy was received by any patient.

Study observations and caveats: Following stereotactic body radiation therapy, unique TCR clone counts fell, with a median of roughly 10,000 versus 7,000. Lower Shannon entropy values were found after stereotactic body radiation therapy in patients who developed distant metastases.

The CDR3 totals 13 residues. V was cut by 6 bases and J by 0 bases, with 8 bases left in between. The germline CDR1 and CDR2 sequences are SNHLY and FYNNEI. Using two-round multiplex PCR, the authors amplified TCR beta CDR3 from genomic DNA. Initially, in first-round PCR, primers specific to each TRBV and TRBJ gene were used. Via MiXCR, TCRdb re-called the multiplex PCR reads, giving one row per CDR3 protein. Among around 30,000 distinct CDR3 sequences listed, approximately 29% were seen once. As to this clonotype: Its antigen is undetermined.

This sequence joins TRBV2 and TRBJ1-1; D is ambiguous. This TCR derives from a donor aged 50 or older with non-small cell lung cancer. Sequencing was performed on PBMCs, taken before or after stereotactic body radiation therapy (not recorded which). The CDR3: CASRGFMNTEAFF. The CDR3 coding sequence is TGTGCCAGCAGGGGATTCATGAACACTGAAGCTTTCTTT.